The TCR beta chain described here comes from a study of blood T cell repertoires in COVID-19. Methods used by the authors: Reference gene primer amplification in the assay estimated nucleated cell counts. The method was immunoSEQ multiplex PCR; TCRdb's version includes in-frame clones alone and lacks a portion of them. V and J calls and clone size come straight from that table; D and trimming were deduced from the DNA. The sample records just over 70,000 clones, 80% being singletons. This sequence was found in a man aged 65 to 85 who had recovered from COVID-19. The material sequenced was peripheral blood.

CDR3 region: CAISEHYPGNQPQHF. CDR3 in DNA: TGTGCCATCAGTGAACACTACCCAGGGAATCAGCCCCAGCATTTT. The chain links TRBV10-3 to TRBJ1-5; weak D call: TRBD1 (5 bases). Trimming left V 3 bases short and J 4 bases short, with 13 bases between. The CDR3 contains 15 residues. Germline V gene sequence: CDR1 ENHRY, CDR2 SYGVKD.